The 16 T cell receptor beta chains reported below all come from one sample, sequenced in a study of cytomegalovirus exposure and HLA in healthy donors. PCR primers comprised 60 Vbeta and 13 Jbeta primers. Clones were read by immunoSEQ multiplex PCR, and TCRdb kept only the in-frame ones, dropping some. The profile shows 100,000 to 150,000 clones, under 85% of them singletons. Sequenced material: PBMCs. The receptor set was obtained from a boy aged 5-17 years in good health and CMV-seronegative.

The chain joins TRBV2 to TRBJ2-3; TRBD2 matches 8 bases. With V trimmed by 11 bases and J by 5 bases, 9 bases remained unmatched. The CDR3 has 13 amino acids. The germline gives CDR1 SNHLY, CDR2 FYNNEI. The CDR3 DNA follows: TGTGCCGGCAAGCGGGAGAGGGTAGATACGCAGTATTTT. It is translated as CAGKRERVDTQYF.

This sequence joins TRBV10-3 and TRBJ2-7, with 7 positions matching TRBD1. The germline V gene has CDR1 ENHRY and CDR2 SYGVKD. With V trimmed by 7 bases and J by 3 bases, 6 bases remained unmatched. There are 13 residues in the CDR3. CDR3: CAINPGQSYEQYF. For the CDR3, the DNA is TGTGCCATCAATCCGGGACAGAGCTACGAGCAGTACTTC.

The V gene is TRBV7-8, the J gene TRBJ2-7; tentative D call: TRBD1 (6 bases). Germline V gene sequence: CDR1 SGHVS, CDR2 FQNEAQ. V shed 3 bases and J shed 1 base, with 16 bases lying between them. The CDR3 spans 16 residues. Written as DNA, the CDR3 is TGTGCCAGCAGCTTTTCTGCGACAGGTTTGTCCTACGAGCAGTACTTC. Encoded protein: CASSFSATGLSYEQYF.

The chain carries TRBV2 and TRBJ2-2, with D maybe TRBD2 (5 bases). Germline V CDR1 and CDR2: SNHLY, FYNNEI. CDR3 size: 13 residues. Trimming removed 11 bases at V and 1 base at J, with 11 bases between. The CDR3 DNA follows: TGTGCCGGGCGGAGGTGGAACACCGGGGAGCTGTTTTTT. Amino acids: CAGRRWNTGELFF.

This chain uses TRBV6-5 with TRBJ2-7, with D perhaps TRBD1 (5 bases). The CDR3 contains 14 residues. Germline loops: CDR1 MNHEY, CDR2 SVGAGI. The V gene lost 4 bases and the J gene lost 4 bases, with 14 bases spanning the gap. CDR3 nucleotides: TGTGCCAGCAGTTCCGGCGACAAGGGGTACGAGCAGTACTTC. As protein: CASSSGDKGYEQYF.

The V and J genes are TRBV7-9 and TRBJ1-1; 8 bases align to TRBD1. V shed 5 bases, J shed 4 bases, and the junction held 12 bases outside the gene matches. The CDR3 is made up of 16 amino acids. Germline V CDR1 and CDR2: SEHNR, FQNEAQ (reference sequence). The CDR3 loop is CASSLGQGEASTEAFF. CDR3 in DNA: TGTGCCAGCAGCCTTGGACAGGGAGAGGCCAGCACTGAAGCTTTCTTT.

The chain employs TRBV29-1 and TRBJ2-1; TRBD2 matches at 7 bases. Per the germline V gene, CDR1 is SQVTM and CDR2 is ANQGSEA. The CDR3 is made up of 16 amino acids. Germline trimming cut 4 bases from V and 0 bases from J; bases unmatched to any gene: 9. CDR3 sequence (DNA): TGCAGCGTTGGAGGTGGGGGGGGGAGCTCCTACAATGAGCAGTTCTTC. Translating it yields CSVGGGGGSSYNEQFF.

Points on this clone: The sample has other DNA sequences that encode this CDR3 too. The chain carries TRBV29-1 and TRBJ1-1; TRBD1 agrees at 7 bases. The junction had 3 bases not matched to a gene; V was cut back by 7 bases and J by 1 base. This CDR3 has 12 amino acids. Germline loops: CDR1 SQVTM, CDR2 ANQGSEA. The CDR3 DNA sequence: TGCAGCGCAGGGACAGCGAACACTGAAGCTTTCTTT. Its protein is CSAGTANTEAFF.

V usage is TRBV18 and J usage is TRBJ2-7; tentatively, D is TRBD1 (5 bases). Germline lookup yields CDR1 KGHSH and CDR2 LQKENI. The CDR3 spans 17 residues. The ends were cut back, 3 bases at V and 3 bases at J, with 21 bases in the middle. The CDR3 region is CASSPGGAGPLFYEQYF. Here the CDR3 DNA reads TGTGCCAGCTCACCGGGTGGGGCAGGCCCTCTTTTCTACGAGCAGTACTTC.

J is TRBJ1-5 and V is TRBV7-9; D gene ambiguous. CDR1 SEHNR and CDR2 FQNEAQ come from the germline V gene (reference sequence). Trimming shortened V by 5 bases and J by 2 bases, and 13 bases separated the two germline ends. The CDR3 is 15 amino acids. The chain's CDR3 is CASSPDGSGNQPQHF. DNA for the CDR3: TGTGCCAGCAGCCCCGACGGCAGCGGCAATCAGCCCCAGCATTTT.

The gene calls are TRBV4-1 and TRBJ1-3; D is uncertain. CDR1 is MGHRA and CDR2 is YSYEKL in the germline V gene. The CDR3 loop spans 15 amino acids. Deletions cut 1 base from V and 0 bases from J, with 7 bases between. CDR3 sequence (DNA): TGCGCCAGCAGCCAAGGACTGCTCTCTGGAAACACCATATATTTT. Translation gives CASSQGLLSGNTIYF.

This sequence joins TRBV7-2 and TRBJ2-3; 10 bases are a match to TRBD2. CDR3 length equals 16 residues. V trimming: 5 bases; J trimming: 5 bases; junction bases outside the gene matches: 10. CDR1 is SGHTA, CDR2 FQGNSA, per germline. As DNA, the CDR3 is TGTGCCAGCAGCCGAAGGACAGCGGGAGGGAAAGATACGCAGTATTTT. It translates to CASSRRTAGGKDTQYF.

The CDR3: CASNGEGAFF. The CDR3 region has the DNA TGTGCCAGTAACGGGGAAGGAGCTTTCTTT. This chain joins TRBV19 and TRBJ1-1; no definite D call. The CDR3 length is 10 residues. CDR1 LNHDA and CDR2 SQIVND come from the germline V gene (reference sequence). Trimming removed 7 bases at V and 10 bases at J, with 10 bases between.

The rearrangement uses TRBV19 and TRBJ2-7; TRBD2 matches 13 bases. From germline, CDR1 is LNHDA and CDR2 SQIVND (reference sequence). This CDR3 spans 16 amino acids. J lost 2 bases, V lost 2 bases, and 3 bases had no gene match. CDR3 in amino acids: CASSIRTSGSAYEQYF. In DNA, the CDR3 is TGTGCCAGTAGTATAAGGACTAGCGGGAGTGCCTACGAGCAGTACTTC.

The chain carries TRBV2 and TRBJ2-7; weak D call: TRBD1 (5 bases). Between the trimmed V and J ends, which lost 6 bases and 3 bases, there was a span of 12 bases. The CDR3 spans 13 residues. Germline CDR1 and CDR2: SNHLY and FYNNEI. The CDR3 region has the DNA TGTGCCAGCAGACCTAATACAGGCTACGAGCAGTACTTC. This gives the protein CASRPNTGYEQYF.

This clone came up once. The V gene is TRBV14, the J gene TRBJ2-2, with D perhaps matching TRBD1 (5 bases). There are 14 residues in the CDR3. The V end lost 3 bases, the J end lost 5 bases, and 10 bases lay between the germline ends. Germline loops: CDR1 SGHDN, CDR2 FVKESK. The CDR3 protein is CASSHAGRTGELFF. CDR3 nucleotide sequence: TGTGCCAGCAGCCATGCAGGGCGGACCGGGGAGCTGTTTTTT.